This entry features one TCR beta chain sequence. The entry originates in a study of blood T cell repertoires in COVID-19. For the study at large: Spain, Italy and the United States supplied samples that represented acute and convalescent COVID-19.

Cohort assignment relied on participant-reported clinical history. Recovered status in Cohort 3 required two negative PCRs, clearance, or symptom resolution. TCRdb's copy holds only in-frame clones and misses some; the assay was immunoSEQ multiplex PCR. The sample has about 300,000 clones; 80% to 90% are singletons. The sequenced sample was PBMCs or T cells enriched from blood (not recorded which). The sequence came from a man aged 25 to 40 who had recovered from COVID-19.

As DNA, the CDR3 is TGTGCCAGCAGGAGTAGGAACACTGAAGCTTTCTTT. Translating it yields CASRSRNTEAFF. This chain uses TRBV3-1 (or the pseudogene TRBV3-2) with TRBJ1-1; no clear D gene. V was cut by 6 bases and J by 1 base, with 6 bases left in between. This CDR3 region has 12 residues. Germline CDR1 is LGHDT and CDR2 is YNNKEL (reference sequence).